The next 10 T cell receptor beta chains were all read from a single sample in a study of T cell clonality in common variable immunodeficiency. Points from the study as a whole: Reportedly, TCR beta sequences from common variable immunodeficiency showed fewer deletions and N-nucleotide insertions.

Their specific antigens are unknown. Assay used: immunoSEQ multiplex PCR; TCRdb lists only in-frame clones, some missing. This sample carries 32,000 or so clones, none of them present only once. Sequencing was performed on peripheral blood mononuclear cells. The receptors were sampled from a human donor with common variable immunodeficiency.

As concerns this clone: The read falls 3 residues short of the CDR3 end, and the missing part is taken from the germline J gene. This chain connects TRBV2 to TRBJ2-3; the D gene is possibly TRBD1 (5 bases). Between the trimmed V and J ends, which lost 10 bases and 2 bases, there was a span of 16 bases. The germline CDR1 and CDR2 sequences are SNHLY and FYNNEI. This CDR3 is built from 14 residues. This CDR3 reads CATAIQGSTDTQYF. The CDR3 bases that were read are TGTGCCACGGCTATTCAGGGTTCCACAGATACG.

As concerns this clone: The read gets to within 3 residues of the CDR3 end, and the germline J gene fills in the rest. This chain uses TRBV11-3 with TRBJ2-5; 8 nucleotides agree with TRBD1. CDR1 and CDR2 (germline): SGHNT, YENEEA. This CDR3 spans 14 amino acids. Losses at the gene ends were 5 bases for V and 1 base for J; bases not matched to a gene: 3. CDR3 protein: CASSPGQGQETQYF. The covered CDR3 bases are TGTGCCAGCAGCCCAGGACAGGGCCAAGAGACC.

As for this clone: From the germline J gene comes the end of the CDR3, since the read stops 3 residues before it. J is TRBJ1-1 and V is TRBV30, with a possible D match to TRBD1 (5 bases). This CDR3 contains 12 residues. CDR1 is GTSNPN, CDR2 SVGIG, per germline (reference sequence). Partial CDR3 DNA: TGTGCCTGGAGTGTACGGGGGGGGGAA. Translating it yields CAWSVRGGE. The whole CDR3 protein reads CAWSVRGGEAFF.

This clone was counted many times. The read comes to an end 3 residues before the CDR3 does, leaving the germline J gene to fill in the end. The chain couples TRBV5-1 to TRBJ2-3; 7 bases map to TRBD1. J lost 5 bases, V lost 0 bases, and 6 bases had no gene match. Germline lookup yields CDR1 SGHRS and CDR2 YFSETQ. The CDR3 runs to 15 residues. The chain's CDR3 is CASSLGEGAVDTQYF. The covered CDR3 bases are TGCGCCAGCAGCTTGGGCGAGGGGGCAGTAGATACG.

As for this clone: The read terminates 3 residues before the CDR3 end, so the remaining end is supplied by the germline J gene. The gene calls are TRBV19 and TRBJ1-2; TRBD1 agrees at 7 bases. The CDR3 is made up of 16 amino acids. V was clipped by 9 bases and J by 0 bases; unmatched bases: 13. From germline, CDR1 is LNHDA and CDR2 SQIVND (reference sequence). The CDR3 loop is CASNPIQGPANYGYTF. The DNA read from the CDR3 is TGTGCCAGCAACCCAATACAGGGGCCAGCTAACTATGGC.

A note on this clone: The sequenced fragment ends 3 residues before the CDR3 boundary, so the rest is inferred from the germline J gene. This chain uses TRBV29-1 with TRBJ2-3; 7 bases agree with TRBD1. This CDR3 comprises 15 residues. The J segment lost 4 bases and the V segment lost 3 bases, leaving 10 bases of the junction unmatched. Germline CDR1 is SQVTM and CDR2 is ANQGSEA. The DNA read from the CDR3 is TGCAGCGTTGACCAGACGAGACAGGGAGCAGATACG. Amino acid sequence: CSVDQTRQGADT. The CDR3, in full, reads CSVDQTRQGADTQYF.

This clone appeared many times. The CDR3 goes on 3 residues after the read ends, and that part is filled in from the germline J gene. This chain connects TRBV5-1 to TRBJ2-5; 11 bases line up with TRBD2. The CDR3 is 17 amino acids. Germline CDR1 SGHRS, CDR2 YFSETQ. After removal of 0 bases from V and 2 bases from J, the junction contained 6 bases not matched to a gene. CDR3 region: CASSLAGLAEGQETQYF. The sequenced CDR3 bases are TGCGCCAGCAGCTTGGCGGGACTAGCGGAGGGACAAGAGACC.

To note about this clone: The read ends 3 residues shy of where the CDR3 ends; the end is completed using the germline J gene. The rearrangement joins TRBV19 to TRBJ2-3, with 7 bases identical to TRBD1. The CDR3 loop spans 16 amino acids. Trimming took 7 bases from V and 2 from J; bases not matched to a gene: 12. The germline V gene has CDR1 LNHDA and CDR2 SQIVND (reference sequence). CDR3 sequence: CASNPGQRIFTDTQYF. The part of the CDR3 DNA that was read is TGTGCCAGTAACCCGGGACAGCGAATTTTCACAGATACG.

This clone occurred a few times. The read finishes 3 residues shy of the CDR3 end, and the germline J gene is used to complete it. The chain is built from TRBV5-1 and TRBJ1-2; TRBD1 might be the D (5 bases). The CDR3 sequence is 13 residues long. Germline V gene data show CDR1 as SGHRS and CDR2 as YFSETQ. CDR3 bases read: TGCGCCAGCAGCCTCGAAGGGGCCAGCGGC. This encodes CASSLEGASG. The CDR3 in its entirety is CASSLEGASGYTF.

Turning to this clone: The read finishes 3 residues shy of the CDR3 end, and the germline J gene is used to complete it. V usage is TRBV5-1 and J usage is TRBJ1-1, with TRBD1 matching 7 bases. J lost 0 bases, V lost 4 bases, and 6 bases had no gene match. The germline CDR1 and CDR2 sequences are SGHRS and YFSETQ. The CDR3 totals 15 residues. The CDR3 spells CASSPTTGMNTEAFF. The DNA read from the CDR3 is TGCGCCAGCAGCCCGACGACAGGGATGAACACTGAA.